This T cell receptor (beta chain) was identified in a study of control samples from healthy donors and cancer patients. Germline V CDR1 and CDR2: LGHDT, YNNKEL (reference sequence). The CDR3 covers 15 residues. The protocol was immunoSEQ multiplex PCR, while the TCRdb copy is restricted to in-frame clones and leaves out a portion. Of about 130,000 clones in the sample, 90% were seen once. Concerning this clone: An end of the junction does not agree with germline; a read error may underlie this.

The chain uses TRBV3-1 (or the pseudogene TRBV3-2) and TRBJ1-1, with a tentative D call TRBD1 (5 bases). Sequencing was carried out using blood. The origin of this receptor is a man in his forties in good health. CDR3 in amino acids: CAGSQFGGVGTEAFF. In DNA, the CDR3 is TGTGCCGGCAGCCAGTTTGGAGGGGTGGGTACTGAAGCTTTCTTT.